What follows describes a single T cell receptor (beta chain). The antigen remains undetermined. The entry originates in a study of cytotoxic CD8 clonotypes in ibrutinib-treated CLL. General study points: Clonality rose at ibrutinib response and fell back toward baseline at progression. Treatment left the uncommon public clonotypes either contracted or stable in frequency.

The CDR3 runs 14 residues. Trimming left V 6 bases short and J 3 bases short, with 12 bases between. Germline lookup yields CDR1 MDHEN and CDR2 SYDVKM. Repertoires were generated with immunoSEQ multiplex PCR, while TCRdb's copy carries only in-frame clones and drops some. The sample carries 300,000 to 400,000 clones, roughly 67% recorded once. This sequence originates from a human donor with chronic lymphocytic leukemia. The chain is built from TRBV28 and TRBJ1-5; D gene uncertain. Sequences were derived from PBMCs, sampled after 36 months of ibrutinib treatment. The CDR3 is CASSSPPPNQPQHF. CDR3 coding DNA: TGTGCCAGCAGCTCCCCTCCCCCCAATCAGCCCCAGCATTTT.